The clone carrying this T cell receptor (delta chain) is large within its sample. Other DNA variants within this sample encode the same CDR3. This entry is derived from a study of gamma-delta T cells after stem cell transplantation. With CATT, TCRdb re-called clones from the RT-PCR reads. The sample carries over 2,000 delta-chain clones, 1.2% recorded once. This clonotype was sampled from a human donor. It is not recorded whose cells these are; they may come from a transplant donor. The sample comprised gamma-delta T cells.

The CDR3 bases are TGTGCCTGTGACATCGTTTCGGGGGAATACACCGATAAACTCATCTTT. It yields the protein CACDIVSGEYTDKLIF. This chain links TRDV2 with TRDJ1, with D perhaps matching TRDD3 (6 bases). The CDR3 spans 16 residues. CDR1 is GEAIGNYY and CDR2 is EKD in the germline V gene. V shed 2 bases and J shed 0 bases, with 15 bases lying between them.